This T cell receptor beta chain appears in the sequencing data of a study of blood T cell repertoires in COVID-19. Study background: The United States, Italy and Spain were the sources of the acute and convalescent COVID-19 samples. PBMCs, B-cell-depleted T cells, or T cells provided the cDNA or gDNA that made up the material.

Original handling: Reference gene primer amplification gave estimated nucleated cell counts. Data came from immunoSEQ multiplex PCR; TCRdb stores just in-frame clones and leaves some out. V and J calls and clone size come straight from that table; D and trimming were deduced from the DNA. The data hold roughly 180,000 clones, with roughly 88% observed a single time. This CDR3 is 12 amino acids long. Trimming removed 2 bases from V and 5 bases from J, with 5 bases in between. CDR1 and CDR2 from the germline V gene are SGHDT and YYEEEE. The receptor was isolated from a woman aged 25-40 years with acute or convalescent COVID-19. The rearrangement joins TRBV5-6 to TRBJ1-5, with no clear D. The sequenced sample consisted of peripheral blood. This CDR3 is CASSFPDQPQHF. In DNA form, the CDR3 reads TGTGCCAGCAGCTTCCCTGATCAGCCCCAGCATTTT.